The T cell receptor (beta chain) under discussion was sequenced for a study of T cell responses to AZD1222 COVID-19 vaccine. From germline, CDR1 is SGHRS and CDR2 YFSETQ. This CDR3 comprises 11 residues. V dropped 1 base and J dropped 11 bases, with 6 bases sitting between them. Study results and limitations: Sampled repertoires all dated from after the peak T cell response. Vaccine-associated CD4 TCRs spanned spike, dominant at 160-218 and 743-854.

The repertoire was sequenced with immunoSEQ multiplex PCR; TCRdb's copy has only in-frame clones and lacks some. Altogether tens of thousands of clones are present, approximately 88% being singletons, with the ten largest covering under 2%. This clone has only a few counts. Its antigen is as yet unknown. The chain recombines TRBV5-1 with TRBJ1-4, with D uncertain. The receptor comes from an adult in good health. The sequencing used peripheral blood, collected on day 0 of AZD1222 vaccination. The CDR3 sequence is CASSLSGKLFF. In DNA form, the CDR3 reads TGCGCCAGCAGCTTGAGTGGGAAACTGTTTTTT.